These 27 T cell receptor beta chains share one sample of origin, sequenced in a study of CD8+ T cells in alopecia areata. After isolation, RNA underwent reverse transcription to generate cDNA as the sequencing template. The table came from immunoSEQ multiplex PCR; TCRdb's copy has only in-frame clones and leaves some out. The data show about 150,000 clones, roughly two thirds seen once. Indicated treatment: oral pan-JAK inhibitor, 5-10 mg twice daily. Sequences were derived from CD4+ T cells sorted from blood, sampled at week 4, from a patient treated with tofacitinib. These TCRs come from a human donor with alopecia areata.

The rearrangement joins TRBV30 to TRBJ1-1; D unresolved. Germline V gives CDR1 GTSNPN, CDR2 SVGIG (reference sequence). Trimming removed 4 bases from V and 2 bases from J, with 14 bases in between. The CDR3 runs 14 residues. The CDR3 nucleotides are TGTGCCTGGATAACCCGCGTGCTTAACACTGAAGCTTTCTTT. Translating gives CAWITRVLNTEAFF. Complete variable domain (other parts from reference TRBV30 and TRBJ1-1): SQTIHQWPATLVQPVGSPLSLECTVEGTSNPNLYWYRQAAGRGLQLLFYSVGIGQISSEVPQNLSASRPQDRQFILSSKKLLLSDSGFYLCAWITRVLNTEAFFGQGTRLTVV.

The chain couples TRBV29-1 to TRBJ1-4; TRBD1 might be the D (6 bases). Germline-derived CDR1 and CDR2 are SQVTM and ANQGSEA. The CDR3 spans 12 residues. V was pared by 4 bases and J by 6 bases, with 9 bases between. The CDR3 here is CSVVAGDEKLFF. In nucleotides, the CDR3 is TGCAGCGTTGTCGCAGGGGATGAAAAACTGTTTTTT.

The chain couples TRBV7-2 to TRBJ2-1; D gene uncertain. Trimming left V 2 bases short and J 8 bases short, with 4 bases between. The germline gives CDR1 SGHTA, CDR2 FQGNSA. CDR3 length: 11 amino acids. For the CDR3, the DNA is TGTGCCAGCAGCTTAATATATGAGCAGTTCTTC. This encodes CASSLIYEQFF.

The gene calls are TRBV30 and TRBJ1-6; D call uncertain. Trimming took 7 bases from V and 10 from J, leaving 8 bases between them. From germline, CDR1 is GTSNPN and CDR2 SVGIG (reference sequence). The CDR3 runs 10 residues. CDR3 amino acids: CALSSSPLHF. CDR3 DNA: TGTGCCTTGAGCTCGTCACCCCTCCACTTT. Filled out from reference TRBV30 and TRBJ1-6, the complete variable domain reads SQTIHQWPATLVQPVGSPLSLECTVEGTSNPNLYWYRQAAGRGLQLLFYSVGIGQISSEVPQNLSASRPQDRQFILSSKKLLLSDSGFYLCALSSSPLHFGNGTRLTVT.

The chain has TRBV25-1 and TRBJ2-1, with 8 bases lining up with TRBD2. The CDR3 runs to 14 residues. The V and J ends lost 6 bases and 6 bases, in that order; junction bases with no gene match: 7. Germline-derived CDR1 and CDR2 are MGHDK and SYGVNS. The CDR3 DNA sequence: TGTGCCAGCAGGGTTGCGGGGGGTCTCAATGAGCAGTTCTTC. It translates to CASRVAGGLNEQFF. The variable domain in full, completed from reference TRBV25-1 and TRBJ2-1, reads EADIYQTPRYLVIGTGKKITLECSQTMGHDKMYWYQQDPGMELHLIHYSYGVNSTEKGDLSSESTVSRIRTEHFPLTLESARPSHTSQYLCASRVAGGLNEQFFGPGTRLTVL.

V usage is TRBV4-3 and J usage is TRBJ1-3; no definite D call. Trimming left V 5 bases short and J 3 bases short, with 8 bases between. The CDR3 covers 13 residues. The germline gives CDR1 LGHNA, CDR2 YSLEER. CDR3 coding DNA: TGCGCCAGCAGCGAGGGAATTGGAAACACCATATATTTT. Residues: CASSEGIGNTIYF.

This clone occurred once. The rearrangement links TRBV7-9 to TRBJ1-2, with D hard to call. The CDR3 consists of 13 residues. In germline, CDR1 is SEHNR, CDR2 FQNEAQ (reference sequence). Trimming shortened V by 5 bases and J by 2 bases, and 9 bases separated the two germline ends. The CDR3 is CASSGQVNYGYTF. In DNA form, the CDR3 reads TGTGCCAGCAGCGGGCAGGTCAACTATGGCTACACCTTC.

The chain couples TRBV30 to TRBJ1-3; perhaps TRBD1 as D (6 bases). The CDR3 loop spans 14 amino acids. V was cut by 1 base and J by 0 bases, with 7 bases left in between. Germline CDR1 and CDR2: GTSNPN and SVGIG (reference sequence). As DNA, the CDR3 is TGTGCCTGGAGTGAGGGGGTCTCTGGAAACACCATATATTTT. It encodes CAWSEGVSGNTIYF.

This clone came up a few times. The V call is TRBV4-3, the J call TRBJ2-2; no firm D call. The V and J ends lost 0 bases and 3 bases respectively, with 2 bases between them. Germline CDR1 is LGHNA and CDR2 is YSLEER. The length of the CDR3 is 13 residues. CDR3 nucleotides: TGCGCCAGCAGCCAAGAGTACACCGGGGAGCTGTTTTTT. This gives the protein CASSQEYTGELFF.

V gene TRBV30 combines with J gene TRBJ2-5, with 9 bases lining up with TRBD1. The length of the CDR3 is 18 residues. The trim removed 6 bases at V and 3 bases at J, leaving 20 bases unmatched. Germline assignment: CDR1 GTSNPN and CDR2 SVGIG (reference sequence). The CDR3 DNA follows: TGTGCCTGTCCCCCGGCCCGAGTAAAGCGGGACAGGGAAGAGACCCAGTACTTC. Its translation is CACPPARVKRDREETQYF.

The chain uses TRBV11-2 and TRBJ1-5; tentative D call: TRBD1 (5 bases). The CDR3 totals 15 residues. Trimming stripped 5 bases from V and 0 bases from J, with 11 bases between. The germline gives CDR1 SGHAT, CDR2 FQNNGV. CDR3 nucleotides: TGTGCCAGCAGCCCCCGGGGGGATAGCAATCAGCCCCAGCATTTT. Protein: CASSPRGDSNQPQHF. Combining the CDR3 with reference TRBV11-2 and TRBJ1-5 gives the whole variable domain EAGVAQSPRYKIIEKRQSVAFWCNPISGHATLYWYQQILGQGPKLLIQFQNNGVVDDSQLPKDRFSAERLKGVDSTLKIQPAKLEDSAVYLCASSPRGDSNQPQHFGDGTRLSIL.

V gene TRBV5-4 combines with J gene TRBJ2-7; D is possibly TRBD2 (5 bases). CDR1 SGHNT and CDR2 YYREEE come from the germline V gene (reference sequence). Trimming pared 4 bases from V and 1 base from J, leaving 15 bases between. This CDR3 has 15 amino acids. DNA for the CDR3: TGTGCCAGCAGCCAACCCGGGGAGCGTTCCTACGAGCAGTACTTC. Protein sequence: CASSQPGERSYEQYF.

The V and J genes are TRBV30 and TRBJ1-2, with a tentative D call TRBD1 (5 bases). Looked up from germline, CDR1 is GTSNPN and CDR2 is SVGIG (reference sequence). This CDR3 contains 15 residues. The ends were cut back, 2 bases at V and 0 bases at J, with 13 bases in the middle. The CDR3 nucleotides are TGTGCCTGGAGTATAGACAGCCTTTCTAACTATGGCTACACCTTC. Its protein is CAWSIDSLSNYGYTF.

The chain carries TRBV5-6 and TRBJ2-7; 7 bases are shared with TRBD1. Unmatched junction bases numbered 3, after V lost 4 bases and J lost 2 bases. Germline-derived CDR1 and CDR2 are SGHDT and YYEEEE. CDR3 length: 13 residues. In nucleotides, the CDR3 is TGTGCCAGCAGCCCCAGGGGGACCTACGAGCAGTACTTC. It codes for CASSPRGTYEQYF.

The V gene is TRBV11-2, the J gene TRBJ2-7; D is possibly TRBD2 (6 bases). The germline V gene encodes CDR1 SGHAT and CDR2 FQNNGV. CDR3 length: 14 residues. The germline V and J ends were trimmed by 4 bases and 0 bases, with 10 bases remaining between them. CDR3 region: CASSSLGLSYEQYF. In DNA form, the CDR3 reads TGTGCCAGCAGCTCCCTGGGACTCTCCTACGAGCAGTACTTC.

This clone was detected a few times. The chain combines TRBV29-1 with TRBJ2-7; TRBD1 or TRBD2 may be the D gene (6 bases each). The CDR3 totals 13 residues. CDR1 is SQVTM, CDR2 ANQGSEA, per germline. Between the trimmed V and J ends, which lost 4 bases and 0 bases, there was a span of 10 bases. CDR3 sequence: CSVVGGYSYEQYF. CDR3 nucleotides: TGCAGCGTTGTGGGGGGCTACTCCTACGAGCAGTACTTC.

V and J are TRBV27 and TRBJ1-1; D is unclear. The CDR3 spans 13 residues. Germline CDR1 reads MNHEY; CDR2 reads SMNVEV (reference sequence). V lost 9 bases to trimming and J lost 0 bases, with 11 bases between them. The CDR3 coding sequence is TGTGCCAGTAGTACCAGTCTGAACACTGAAGCTTTCTTT. Amino acid sequence: CASSTSLNTEAFF.

In its sample, this clone was seen a few times. The chain links TRBV6-4 to TRBJ2-6; D uncertain. This CDR3 region has 15 residues. The germline V gene encodes CDR1 MRHNA and CDR2 SNTAGT. Trimming stripped 0 bases from V and 1 base from J, with 4 bases between. CDR3 sequence: CASSDSQSGANVLTF. CDR3 DNA sequence: TGTGCCAGCAGTGACTCGCAGTCTGGGGCCAACGTCCTGACTTTC.

The J gene is TRBJ1-5, the V gene TRBV30; D possibly corresponds to TRBD1 (5 bases). This CDR3 is 14 amino acids long. The germline gives CDR1 GTSNPN, CDR2 SVGIG (reference sequence). V was shortened by 0 bases and J by 3 bases, with 9 bases between the two germline ends. The CDR3 coding sequence is TGTGCCTGGAGTGTTGCAGGGAACAATCAGCCCCAGCATTTT. Translated: CAWSVAGNNQPQHF.

This clone was recorded a few times. This rearrangement joins TRBV9 to TRBJ2-1, with TRBD2 as a possible D gene (6 bases). The CDR3 runs 15 residues. The V gene lost 0 bases and the J gene lost 4 bases, with 11 bases spanning the gap. Germline V gene sequence: CDR1 SGDLS, CDR2 YYNGEE. CDR3 nucleotide sequence: TGTGCCAGCAGCGTAGAGGTAGCGGTGTACAATGAGCAGTTCTTC. This codes for CASSVEVAVYNEQFF.

The rearrangement joins TRBV5-1 to TRBJ1-2, with 9 bases identical to TRBD1. J lost 6 bases, V lost 4 bases, and 7 bases had no gene match. The CDR3 is 14 amino acids. Germline V gene lookup returns CDR1 SGHRS and CDR2 YFSETQ. CDR3 nucleotides: TGCGCCAGCAGCCTTCCGGGACAGGGTGATGGCTACACCTTC. This encodes CASSLPGQGDGYTF.

This chain connects TRBV29-1 to TRBJ2-7, with 7 nucleotides matching TRBD1. J was trimmed by 5 bases and V by 4 bases; bases with no gene match: 2. Germline V gives CDR1 SQVTM, CDR2 ANQGSEA. The CDR3 totals 11 residues. The CDR3 here is CSVGTGHEQYF. Written as DNA, the CDR3 is TGCAGCGTTGGGACAGGCCACGAGCAGTACTTC.

The V call is TRBV2, the J call TRBJ2-7; D is unresolved. The germline V gene encodes CDR1 SNHLY and CDR2 FYNNEI. V shed 4 bases and J shed 0 bases, with 4 bases lying between them. The CDR3 covers 12 residues. The CDR3 region is CASSAYSYEQYF. As DNA, the CDR3 is TGTGCCAGCAGTGCTTACTCCTACGAGCAGTACTTC.

The chain links TRBV30 to TRBJ1-5; 8 nucleotides agree with TRBD1. From germline, CDR1 is GTSNPN and CDR2 SVGIG (reference sequence). This CDR3 comprises 14 residues. Trimming at V came to 1 base and at J to 2 bases, leaving 1 base not matched to a gene. The CDR3 DNA is TGTGCCTGGAGTGAGGGACAGGGCAATCAGCCCCAGCATTTT. Amino acid sequence: CAWSEGQGNQPQHF.

This rearrangement joins TRBV30 to TRBJ1-1; TRBD1 is a possible D gene (6 bases). The CDR3 has 13 residues. The V end was cut by 8 bases, the J end by 0 bases, with 13 bases between. Germline lookup yields CDR1 GTSNPN and CDR2 SVGIG (reference sequence). DNA of the CDR3: TGTGCCCTTGGACAGCCTGTGAACACTGAAGCTTTCTTT. Translating it yields CALGQPVNTEAFF.

The chain combines TRBV9 with TRBJ2-5; TRBD1 matches at 7 bases. This CDR3 contains 16 residues. Germline trimming cut 0 bases from V and 5 bases from J; bases unmatched to any gene: 10. Germline loops: CDR1 SGDLS, CDR2 YYNGEE. CDR3 bases: TGTGCCAGCAGCGTAGCGGGTACAGGGGTCCGGGAGACCCAGTACTTC. This encodes CASSVAGTGVRETQYF.

This sequence joins TRBV5-6 and TRBJ2-7, with 7 bases lining up with TRBD2. Unmatched junction bases numbered 16, after V lost 4 bases and J lost 3 bases. CDR3 length: 17 residues. Germline CDR1 is SGHDT and CDR2 is YYEEEE. The CDR3 nucleotides read TGTGCCAGCAGCCGCGGCCTTGGGAGGGCGCGGGGCTACGAGCAGTACTTC. This translates into CASSRGLGRARGYEQYF.